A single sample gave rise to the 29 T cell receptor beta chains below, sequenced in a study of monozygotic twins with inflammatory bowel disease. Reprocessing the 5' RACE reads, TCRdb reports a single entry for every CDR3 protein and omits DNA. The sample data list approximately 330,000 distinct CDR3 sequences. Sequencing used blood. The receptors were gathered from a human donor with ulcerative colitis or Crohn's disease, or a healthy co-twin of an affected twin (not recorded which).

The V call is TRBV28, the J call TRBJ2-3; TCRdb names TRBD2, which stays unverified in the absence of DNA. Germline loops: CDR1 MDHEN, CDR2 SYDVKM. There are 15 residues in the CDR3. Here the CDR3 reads CASSFQGTSGVTQYF.

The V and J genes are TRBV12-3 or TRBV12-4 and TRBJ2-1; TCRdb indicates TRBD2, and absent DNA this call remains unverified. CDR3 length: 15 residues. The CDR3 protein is CASSSRASGLSEQFF.

CDR3 in amino acids: CASSFRVAASYNEQFF. This chain uses TRBV5-4 with TRBJ2-1; TCRdb reports TRBD2, a call that lacks DNA to check it against. Germline V gene lookup returns CDR1 SGHNT and CDR2 YYREEE (reference sequence). The CDR3 has 16 amino acids.

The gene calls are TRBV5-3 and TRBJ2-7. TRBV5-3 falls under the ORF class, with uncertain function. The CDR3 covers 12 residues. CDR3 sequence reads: CARSSLRYEQYF.

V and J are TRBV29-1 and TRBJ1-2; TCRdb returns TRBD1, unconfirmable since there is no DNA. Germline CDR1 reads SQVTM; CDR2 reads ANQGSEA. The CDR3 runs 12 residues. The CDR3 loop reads CSVGQGPRGYTF.

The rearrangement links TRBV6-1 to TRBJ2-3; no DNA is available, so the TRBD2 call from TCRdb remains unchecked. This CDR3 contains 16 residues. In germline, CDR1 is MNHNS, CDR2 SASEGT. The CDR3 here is CASSRLAGGPLDTQYF.

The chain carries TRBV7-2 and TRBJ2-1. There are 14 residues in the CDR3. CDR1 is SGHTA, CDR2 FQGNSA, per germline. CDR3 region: CASSLDPSYSEQFF.

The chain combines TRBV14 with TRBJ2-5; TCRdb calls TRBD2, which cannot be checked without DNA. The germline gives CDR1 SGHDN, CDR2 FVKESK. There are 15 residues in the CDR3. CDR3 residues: CASSLRTLFGETQYF.

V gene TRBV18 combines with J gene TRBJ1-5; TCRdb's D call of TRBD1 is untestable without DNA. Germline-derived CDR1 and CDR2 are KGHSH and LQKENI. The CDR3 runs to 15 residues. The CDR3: CASSLGAGAVQPQHF.

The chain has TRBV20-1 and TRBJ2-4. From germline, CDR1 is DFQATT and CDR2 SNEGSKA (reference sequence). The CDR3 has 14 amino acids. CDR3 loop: CSAADVLAKNIQYF.

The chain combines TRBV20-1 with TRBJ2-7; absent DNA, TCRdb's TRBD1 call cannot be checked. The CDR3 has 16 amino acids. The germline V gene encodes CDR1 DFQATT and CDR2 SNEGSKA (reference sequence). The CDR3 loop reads CSARGPGVRSSYEQYF.

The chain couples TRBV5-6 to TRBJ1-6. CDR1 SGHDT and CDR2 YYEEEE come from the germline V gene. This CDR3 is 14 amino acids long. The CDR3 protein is CASSRTGGDSPLHF.

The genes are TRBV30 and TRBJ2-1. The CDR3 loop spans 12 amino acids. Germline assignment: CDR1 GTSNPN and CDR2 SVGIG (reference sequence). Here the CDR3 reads CAWSRRYNEQFF.

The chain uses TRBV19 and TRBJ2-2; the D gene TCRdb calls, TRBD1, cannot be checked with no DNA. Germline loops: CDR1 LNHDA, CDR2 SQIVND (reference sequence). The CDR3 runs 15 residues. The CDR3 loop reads CATERQGLFTGELFF. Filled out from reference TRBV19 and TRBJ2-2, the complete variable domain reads DGGITQSPKYLFRKEGQNVTLSCEQNLNHDAMYWYRQDPGQGLRLIYYSQIVNDFQKGDIAEGYSVSREKKESFPLTVTSAQKNPTAFYLCATERQGLFTGELFFGEGSRLTVL.

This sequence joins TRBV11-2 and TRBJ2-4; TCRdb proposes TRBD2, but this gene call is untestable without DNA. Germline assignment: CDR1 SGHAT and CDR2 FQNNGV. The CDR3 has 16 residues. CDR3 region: CASSHSLSAGKNIQYF.

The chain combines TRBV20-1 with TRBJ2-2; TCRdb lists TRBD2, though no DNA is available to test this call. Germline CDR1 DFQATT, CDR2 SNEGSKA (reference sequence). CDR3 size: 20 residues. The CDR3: CSARDQRTTTTILNTGELFF.

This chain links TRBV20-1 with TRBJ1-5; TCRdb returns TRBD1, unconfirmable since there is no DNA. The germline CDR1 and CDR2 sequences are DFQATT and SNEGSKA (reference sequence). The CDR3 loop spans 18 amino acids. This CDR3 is CSATSDGQGASLNQPQHF.

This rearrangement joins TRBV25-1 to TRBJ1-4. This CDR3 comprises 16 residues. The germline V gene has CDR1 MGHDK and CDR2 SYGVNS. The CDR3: CASSESRGATNEKLFF.

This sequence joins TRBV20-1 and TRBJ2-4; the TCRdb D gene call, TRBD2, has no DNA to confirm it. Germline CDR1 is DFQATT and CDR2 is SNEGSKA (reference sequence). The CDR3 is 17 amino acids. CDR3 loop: CSARDQRERIAKNIQYF.

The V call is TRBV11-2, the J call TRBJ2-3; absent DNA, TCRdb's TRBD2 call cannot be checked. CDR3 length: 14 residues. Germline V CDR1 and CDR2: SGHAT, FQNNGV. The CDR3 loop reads CASSLDPGLGSGYF.

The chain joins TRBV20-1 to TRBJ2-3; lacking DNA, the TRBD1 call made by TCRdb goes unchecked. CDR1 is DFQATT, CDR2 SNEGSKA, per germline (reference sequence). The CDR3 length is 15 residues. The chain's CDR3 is CSASPGQGLTDTQYF.

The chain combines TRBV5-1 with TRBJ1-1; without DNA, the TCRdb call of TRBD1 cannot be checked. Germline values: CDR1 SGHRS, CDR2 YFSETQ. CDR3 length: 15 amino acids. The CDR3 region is CASSQRTGVNTEAFF.

The CDR3 sequence: CASSKANYGYTF. The V gene is TRBV28, the J gene TRBJ1-2. The CDR3 consists of 12 residues. Germline CDR1 reads MDHEN; CDR2 reads SYDVKM.

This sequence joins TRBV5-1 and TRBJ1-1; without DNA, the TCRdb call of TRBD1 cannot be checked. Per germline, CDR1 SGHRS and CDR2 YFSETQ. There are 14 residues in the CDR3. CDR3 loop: CASRSGQGYTEAFF.

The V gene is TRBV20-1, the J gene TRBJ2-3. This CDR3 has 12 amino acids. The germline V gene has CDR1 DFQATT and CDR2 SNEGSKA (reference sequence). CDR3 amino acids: CSARPGTDTQYF.

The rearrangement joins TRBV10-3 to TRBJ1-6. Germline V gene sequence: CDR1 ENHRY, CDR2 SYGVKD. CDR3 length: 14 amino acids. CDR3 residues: CAISESNQHSPLHF.

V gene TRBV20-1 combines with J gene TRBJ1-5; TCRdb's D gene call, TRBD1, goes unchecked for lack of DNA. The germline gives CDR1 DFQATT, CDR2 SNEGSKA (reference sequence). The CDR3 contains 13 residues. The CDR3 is CSARPAGTQPQHF.

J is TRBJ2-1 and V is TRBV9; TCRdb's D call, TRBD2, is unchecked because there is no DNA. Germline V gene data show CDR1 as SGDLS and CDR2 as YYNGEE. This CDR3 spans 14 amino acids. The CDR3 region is CASSAAGGYNEQFF.

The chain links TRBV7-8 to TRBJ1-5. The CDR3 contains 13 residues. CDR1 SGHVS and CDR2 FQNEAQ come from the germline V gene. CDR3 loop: CASSLNINQPQHF. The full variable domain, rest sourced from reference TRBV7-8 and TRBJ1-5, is GAGVSQSPRYKVAKRGQDVALRCDPISGHVSLFWYQQALGQGPEFLTYFQNEAQLDKSGLPSDRFFAERPEGSVSTLKIQRTQQEDSAVYLCASSLNINQPQHFGDGTRLSIL.